This record covers a single TCR beta chain. Its antigen is not known. Using immunoSEQ multiplex PCR, the repertoire was profiled, and TCRdb retains in-frame clones only, with some absent. The table shows over 55,000 clones, with approximately 80% occurring only once. The data belong to a study of OX40 agonist ivuxolimab in advanced cancers. Study summary: With ivuxolimab, an agonistic anti-OX40 (CD134) antibody, patients were treated. Earlier anti-PD-1, anti-PD-L1 or anti-CTLA-4 therapy was permitted; 40% had received some. Study observations and caveats: Expanded clones were, on average, more numerous among CD8+ T cells than CD4+.

V shed 5 bases and J 5 bases; nucleotides not matched to a gene: 7. Germline V gives CDR1 MNHEY, CDR2 SVGAGI. The CDR3 consists of 14 residues. The sequences come from CD4+ or CD8+ T cells sorted from blood, collected in a trial of the OX40 agonist ivuxolimab. This chain joins TRBV6-5 and TRBJ1-2, with 8 bases that match TRBD1. This receptor was obtained from an adult with an advanced solid tumor such as melanoma, head and neck, liver or kidney cancer. In DNA, the CDR3 is TGTGCCAGCAGTGATCGGACAGGGTTTTATGGCTACACCTTC. Protein: CASSDRTGFYGYTF.